These 21 T cell receptor beta chains share one sample of origin, sequenced in a study of cytomegalovirus exposure and HLA in healthy donors. The PCR was carried out with 60 Vbeta primers and 13 Jbeta primers. The assay was immunoSEQ multiplex PCR, and TCRdb's table has in-frame clones only and misses some. The sample records tens of thousands of clones, less than 8% being singletons. The sample taken for sequencing was PBMCs. The receptors were gathered from a man over 45 in good health and CMV-seronegative.

This clone turned up a few times. The chain carries TRBV6-1 and TRBJ2-7, with 7 bases that match TRBD1. Germline lookup yields CDR1 MNHNS and CDR2 SASEGT. The CDR3 covers 14 residues. With 9 bases clipped from V and 0 bases from J, the junction kept 8 bases outside the gene matches. This CDR3 is CASSETGSSYEQYF. The CDR3 bases are TGTGCCAGTTCCGAGACAGGGAGCTCCTACGAGCAGTACTTC.

This clone has more than one count but fewer than ten. The CDR3 is CASSLVPGGTYEQYF. The DNA for the CDR3 is TGTGCCAGCAGCTTAGTCCCAGGGGGAACCTACGAGCAGTACTTC. The chain has TRBV7-2 and TRBJ2-5, with TRBD1 identical over 7 bases. Gene TRBJ2-7 matches the end of the DNA better, so the J call may be wrong. The CDR3 spans 15 residues. Germline V gene sequence: CDR1 SGHTA, CDR2 FQGNSA.

The rearrangement uses TRBV7-8 and TRBJ2-7; 8 nucleotides agree with TRBD2. The V and J ends lost 3 bases and 5 bases, in that order; junction bases with no gene match: 6. The germline gives CDR1 SGHVS, CDR2 FQNEAQ. The CDR3 covers 14 residues. The CDR3 bases are TGTGCCAGCAGCTTTAGCGGGGAAGGGGACGAGCAGTACTTC. Its translation is CASSFSGEGDEQYF.

This clone showed up just a few times. The chain carries TRBV28 and TRBJ1-2; 9 nucleotides line up with TRBD1. The CDR3 runs 16 residues. Germline CDR1 reads MDHEN; CDR2 reads SYDVKM. After removal of 6 bases from V and 3 bases from J, the junction contained 11 bases not matched to a gene. This chain's CDR3 is CASSPSGTGLYYGYTF. The CDR3, as DNA: TGTGCCAGCAGCCCCTCCGGGACAGGGTTATACTATGGCTACACCTTC.

This clone was seen a few times. The V and J genes are TRBV25-1 and TRBJ2-5, with D possibly being TRBD2 (5 bases). Germline CDR1 and CDR2: MGHDK and SYGVNS. V was pared by 8 bases and J by 4 bases, with 17 bases between. The CDR3 contains 14 residues. The CDR3 spells CASSVAILGETQYF. CDR3 bases: TGTGCCAGCTCAGTTGCCATACTAGGAGAGACCCAGTACTTC.

This sequence joins TRBV7-6 and TRBJ2-1; 9 nucleotides line up with TRBD1. CDR3 length equals 16 residues. The germline CDR1 and CDR2 sequences are SGHVS and FNYEAQ. J gave up 7 bases and V 5 bases, and 12 bases lay outside the gene matches. CDR3 in DNA: TGTGCCAGCAGCCGCATCACAGGGGGCAGAGAAAATGAGCAGTTCTTC. Translation gives CASSRITGGRENEQFF.

This clone was seen only a few times. The chain has TRBV19 and TRBJ2-7, with TRBD2 as a possible D gene (5 bases). V dropped 4 bases and J dropped 2 bases, with 9 bases sitting between them. Per the germline V gene, CDR1 is LNHDA and CDR2 is SQIVND (reference sequence). The CDR3 has 13 residues. CDR3 sequence (DNA): TGTGCCAGTAGTACCGACGGGACCTACGAGCAGTACTTC. It encodes CASSTDGTYEQYF.

V is TRBV5-4 and J is TRBJ2-1; perhaps TRBD2 as D (5 bases). Per germline, CDR1 SGHNT and CDR2 YYREEE (reference sequence). The CDR3 is 15 amino acids. With 3 bases removed from V and 1 base from J, the gap between germline ends came to 11 bases. The CDR3 DNA sequence: TGTGCCAGCAGCTCGTCCAGAGGGTCCTACAATGAGCAGTTCTTC. This encodes CASSSSRGSYNEQFF.

V usage is TRBV2 and J usage is TRBJ1-2, with D hard to call. In germline, CDR1 is SNHLY, CDR2 FYNNEI. The germline V and J ends were trimmed by 1 base and 8 bases, with 14 bases remaining between them. The CDR3 spans 14 residues. The CDR3 protein is CASSEVMLSGGYTF. CDR3 sequence (DNA): TGTGCCAGCAGTGAAGTGATGCTATCGGGAGGCTACACCTTC.

In this sample, this clone turned up a few times. The chain recombines TRBV28 with TRBJ1-5, with 8 bases identical to TRBD1. The CDR3 is 16 residues long. V was pared by 8 bases and J by 0 bases, with 9 bases of the junction left unmatched. Germline assignment: CDR1 MDHEN and CDR2 SYDVKM. DNA for the CDR3: TGTGCCAGCTGGCAGGGGGCGATCCTTAGCAATCAGCCCCAGCATTTT. Protein: CASWQGAILSNQPQHF. Full variable domain (rest looked up from reference TRBV28 and TRBJ1-5): DVKVTQSSRYLVKRTGEKVFLECVQDMDHENMFWYRQDPGLGLRLIYFSYDVKMKEKGDIPEGYSVSREKKERFSLILESASTNQTSMYLCASWQGAILSNQPQHFGDGTRLSIL.

The chain has TRBV19 and TRBJ1-2, with D unclear. The CDR3 runs 16 residues. The V end lost 1 base, the J end lost 1 base, and 13 bases lay between the germline ends. Germline CDR1 LNHDA, CDR2 SQIVND (reference sequence). CDR3 DNA sequence: TGTGCCAGTAGTATAGTACCGGGTTTAAATAACTATGGCTACACCTTC. Protein: CASSIVPGLNNYGYTF.

The V and J genes are TRBV5-1 and TRBJ2-7, with a possible D match to TRBD1 (6 bases). Germline V CDR1 and CDR2: SGHRS, YFSETQ. The CDR3 sequence is 16 residues long. The V gene lost 0 bases and the J gene lost 1 base, with 14 bases spanning the gap. CDR3 bases: TGCGCCAGCAGCTTGGGTCGTATTGGACAGTCCTACGAGCAGTACTTC. The encoded protein is CASSLGRIGQSYEQYF.

The chain is built from TRBV5-1 and TRBJ1-2; D gene unclear. The CDR3 is 12 amino acids. V lost 1 base and J 7 bases, leaving 8 bases between the germline ends. Germline V lookup: CDR1 SGHRS, CDR2 YFSETQ. This chain's CDR3 is CASSLYEGGYTF. In DNA, the CDR3 is TGCGCCAGCAGCTTGTATGAGGGTGGCTACACCTTC.

V is TRBV28 and J is TRBJ2-1, with 7 positions matching TRBD2. This CDR3 is 16 amino acids long. Per germline, CDR1 MDHEN and CDR2 SYDVKM. The V gene end was trimmed by 6 bases and the J gene end by 9 bases; junction bases not matched to a gene: 17. The CDR3 spells CASSSPLAAGWVEQFF. The CDR3 nucleotides are TGTGCCAGCAGCTCTCCCCTGGCAGCGGGGTGGGTTGAGCAGTTCTTC.

Only a few counts were recorded for this clone. The chain recombines TRBV11-2 with TRBJ2-7; D might be TRBD1 (6 bases). The CDR3 runs to 12 residues. The V gene lost 5 bases and the J gene lost 6 bases, with 11 bases spanning the gap. CDR1 is SGHAT, CDR2 FQNNGV, per germline. CDR3 bases: TGTGCCAGCAGCCTTGGGACACCCGAGCAGTACTTC. This encodes CASSLGTPEQYF.

This clone turned up a few times. V is TRBV4-3 and J is TRBJ2-1; D remains ambiguous. Trimming cost V 0 bases and J 4 bases, with 16 bases left between them. Germline CDR1 and CDR2: LGHNA and YSLEER. The CDR3 loop spans 17 amino acids. As DNA, the CDR3 is TGCGCCAGCAGCCAAGATCGAAGCGCCTCTCATTACAATGAGCAGTTCTTC. Its translation: CASSQDRSASHYNEQFF.

V and J are TRBV27 and TRBJ1-3; TRBD1 might be the D (5 bases). The CDR3 covers 15 residues. Trimming shortened V by 0 bases and J by 1 base, and 7 bases separated the two germline ends. CDR1 and CDR2 from the germline V gene are MNHEY and SMNVEV (reference sequence). The CDR3 spells CASSLSPGSGNTIYF. The CDR3 bases are TGTGCCAGCAGTTTATCCCCAGGGTCTGGAAACACCATATATTTT.

V usage is TRBV5-8 and J usage is TRBJ1-4, with unresolved D. With 0 bases removed from V and 2 bases from J, the gap between germline ends came to 8 bases. The CDR3 has 15 amino acids. CDR1 and CDR2 from the germline V gene are SGHTS and YDEGEE. CDR3 loop: CASSLDGSTNEKLFF. The DNA of the CDR3 is TGTGCCAGCAGCTTGGACGGGTCTACTAATGAAAAACTGTTTTTT.

This clone was picked up a small number of times. V and J are TRBV7-9 and TRBJ1-4; 10 bases are a match to TRBD1. The CDR3 totals 14 residues. J was trimmed by 7 bases and V by 5 bases; bases with no gene match: 4. Germline CDR1 reads SEHNR; CDR2 reads FQNEAQ (reference sequence). This CDR3 is CASSPGQGREKLFF. CDR3 sequence (DNA): TGTGCCAGCAGCCCGGGACAGGGGCGTGAAAAACTGTTTTTT.

The rearrangement uses TRBV28 and TRBJ1-1; the D gene is possibly TRBD1 (6 bases). V was shortened by 9 bases and J by 4 bases, with 15 bases between the two germline ends. This CDR3 region has 13 residues. The germline gives CDR1 MDHEN, CDR2 SYDVKM. CDR3 DNA sequence: TGTGCCAGTGACGGGGGGGCGCGCACTGAAGCTTTCTTT. It specifies CASDGGARTEAFF.

This clone came up a few times. The chain carries TRBV19 and TRBJ2-7; TRBD1 matches 9 bases. The CDR3 is made up of 13 amino acids. The ends lost 6 bases at V and 7 bases at J; junction bases unmatched: 7. Germline V CDR1 and CDR2: LNHDA, SQIVND (reference sequence). The CDR3 region is CASRPGQGWEQYF. The CDR3 DNA follows: TGTGCCAGTAGGCCGGGACAGGGTTGGGAGCAGTACTTC. Full variable domain (rest looked up from reference TRBV19 and TRBJ2-7): DGGITQSPKYLFRKEGQNVTLSCEQNLNHDAMYWYRQDPGQGLRLIYYSQIVNDFQKGDIAEGYSVSREKKESFPLTVTSAQKNPTAFYLCASRPGQGWEQYFGPGTRLTVT.